Listed below are T cell receptor beta chains from one sample, sequenced in a study of CD8 T cells in ankylosing spondylitis. TCRdb reprocessed the 5' RACE reads via MiXCR and lists one record per CDR3 protein. Counted here are hundreds of thousands of distinct CDR3 sequences, roughly 20% occurring once; the ten biggest clones make up roughly 3.6%. Sequencing input: blood, either unsorted or a sorted T cell fraction (not recorded which). These receptors all stem from a female donor with ankylosing spondylitis or in good health (not recorded which). The CDR3 runs from the conserved cysteine through the conserved F or W. Fields, in order: D gene, J gene, clone size, V gene, CDR3 protein, CDR3 DNA. The D gene is left open where the match is weak. Not all rows give a size; the values are once, few, many and, for expanded clones, a class.

D gene: TRBD1
J gene: TRBJ2-3
clone size: many
V gene: TRBV10-3
CDR3 protein: CAISESFRTGGTDTQYF
CDR3 DNA: TGTGCCATCAGTGAGTCCTTTAGGACAGGGGGCACAGATACGCAGTATTTT

D gene: -
J gene: TRBJ2-3
clone size: few
V gene: TRBV5-6
CDR3 protein: CASSILERSTDTQYF
CDR3 DNA: TGTGCCAGCAGCATACTAGAGCGCAGCACAGATACGCAGTATTTT

D gene: -
J gene: TRBJ1-2
clone size: -
V gene: TRBV6-5
CDR3 protein: CASSYISWGSNYGYTF
CDR3 DNA: TGTGCCAGCAGTTACATTAGCTGGGGTTCTAACTATGGCTACACCTTC

D gene: -
J gene: TRBJ2-5
clone size: -
V gene: TRBV29-1
CDR3 protein: CSAGDQETQYF
CDR3 DNA: TGCAGCGCCGGGGACCAAGAGACCCAGTACTTC

D gene: TRBD1
J gene: TRBJ2-7
clone size: -
V gene: TRBV7-2
CDR3 protein: CASSPSTGTSYEQYF
CDR3 DNA: TGTGCCAGCAGCCCGTCGACAGGGACATCCTACGAGCAGTACTTC

D gene: -
J gene: TRBJ1-1
clone size: -
V gene: TRBV6-1
CDR3 protein: CASSRSPGSTTEAFF
CDR3 DNA: TGTGCCAGCAGCCGAAGTCCGGGGAGTACCACTGAAGCTTTCTTT

D gene: -
J gene: TRBJ2-7
clone size: -
V gene: TRBV10-2
CDR3 protein: CASSPDPWEQYF
CDR3 DNA: TGCGCCAGCAGTCCGGACCCTTGGGAGCAGTACTTC

D gene: -
J gene: TRBJ2-3
clone size: -
V gene: TRBV18
CDR3 protein: CASSPGDTQYF
CDR3 DNA: TGTGCCAGCTCACCAGGAGATACGCAGTATTTT

D gene: -
J gene: TRBJ2-2
clone size: few
V gene: TRBV6-5
CDR3 protein: CASSYRGSTGELFF
CDR3 DNA: TGTGCCAGCAGTTACAGGGGGAGCACCGGGGAGCTGTTTTTT

D gene: TRBD2
J gene: TRBJ2-7
clone size: -
V gene: TRBV5-1
CDR3 protein: CASSPQAGGEYEQYF
CDR3 DNA: TGCGCCAGCAGCCCCCAAGCGGGAGGGGAGTACGAGCAGTACTTC

D gene: -
J gene: TRBJ2-7
clone size: -
V gene: TRBV9
CDR3 protein: CASSVGQGTQYF
CDR3 DNA: TGTGCCAGCAGCGTAGGCCAGGGTACGCAGTACTTC

D gene: -
J gene: TRBJ2-3
clone size: many
V gene: TRBV29-1
CDR3 protein: CSVGIADTQYF
CDR3 DNA: TGCAGCGTTGGTATCGCAGATACGCAGTATTTT

D gene: -
J gene: TRBJ1-3
clone size: -
V gene: TRBV10-3
CDR3 protein: CAISESDLVGNTIYF
CDR3 DNA: TGTGCCATCAGTGAGTCGGACCTTGTCGGAAACACCATATATTTT

D gene: -
J gene: TRBJ2-7
clone size: -
V gene: TRBV7-2
CDR3 protein: CASSPALNRDEQYF
CDR3 DNA: TGTGCCAGCAGCCCGGCCCTAAACCGGGACGAGCAGTACTTC

D gene: -
J gene: TRBJ2-7
clone size: many
V gene: TRBV4-3
CDR3 protein: CASSQDPTGREQYF
CDR3 DNA: TGCGCCAGCAGCCAAGATCCCACAGGGAGGGAGCAGTACTTC

D gene: -
J gene: TRBJ2-7
clone size: -
V gene: TRBV18
CDR3 protein: CASSLDMYEQYF
CDR3 DNA: TGTGCCAGCTCACTGGACATGTACGAGCAGTACTTC

D gene: TRBD1
J gene: TRBJ2-1
clone size: -
V gene: TRBV11-2
CDR3 protein: CASSSHRGQPHEQFF
CDR3 DNA: TGTGCCAGCAGCTCTCACAGGGGGCAGCCCCATGAGCAGTTCTTC

D gene: -
J gene: TRBJ1-5
clone size: few
V gene: TRBV10-1
CDR3 protein: CASSGAVYSNQPQHF
CDR3 DNA: TGCGCCAGCAGCGGGGCCGTATATAGCAATCAGCCCCAGCATTTT

D gene: -
J gene: TRBJ2-5
clone size: once
V gene: TRBV5-6
CDR3 protein: CASSPLSRYQETQYF
CDR3 DNA: TGTGCCAGCAGCCCGCTTTCTAGGTACCAAGAGACCCAGTACTTC

D gene: -
J gene: TRBJ2-4
clone size: -
V gene: TRBV5-1
CDR3 protein: CASSLGPGLDNIQYF
CDR3 DNA: TGCGCCAGCAGCTTGGGTCCCGGGTTGGATAACATTCAGTACTTC

D gene: TRBD2
J gene: TRBJ2-3
clone size: -
V gene: TRBV28
CDR3 protein: CASTTSGFTDTQYF
CDR3 DNA: TGTGCCAGCACGACTAGCGGGTTCACAGATACGCAGTATTTT

D gene: TRBD2
J gene: TRBJ2-5
clone size: -
V gene: TRBV4-1
CDR3 protein: CASSQEASGSRMGETQYF
CDR3 DNA: TGCGCCAGCAGCCAAGAGGCTAGCGGGAGTAGGATGGGAGAGACCCAGTACTTC

D gene: TRBD2
J gene: TRBJ2-2
clone size: -
V gene: TRBV12-3/TRBV12-4
CDR3 protein: CASSLLGSGRAAGELFF
CDR3 DNA: TGTGCCAGCAGCCTCCTCGGGAGCGGGAGGGCCGCCGGGGAGCTGTTTTTT

D gene: -
J gene: TRBJ2-2
clone size: -
V gene: TRBV6-1
CDR3 protein: CASSLWAGMGGELFF
CDR3 DNA: TGTGCCAGCAGTCTCTGGGCAGGGATGGGCGGGGAGCTGTTTTTT

D gene: -
J gene: TRBJ1-5
clone size: -
V gene: TRBV5-6
CDR3 protein: CASSLYSRLFNQPQHF
CDR3 DNA: TGTGCCAGCAGCTTGTATTCCAGGTTGTTCAATCAGCCCCAGCATTTT

D gene: -
J gene: TRBJ2-7
clone size: -
V gene: TRBV10-3
CDR3 protein: CATEGHHLSSYEQYF
CDR3 DNA: TGTGCTACAGAAGGACATCACCTTAGCTCCTACGAGCAGTACTTC